This T cell receptor beta chain came from a study of CD8+CD57+ T cells in acquired aplastic anemia (dated 2018 in TCRdb). Background on the whole study: DNA extracted from sorted CD4+ and CD8+ cells had a mean of around 3 ug, with a range of roughly 0.18 to 27.4 ug. Healthy donor samples averaged approximately 9.8 million reads for CD4+ and fewer than 12 million for CD8+ cells. The paper's findings and limits, for the study overall: Between patients and healthy controls, no significant difference in CD8+ Simpson's diversity was found (P=0.060). Although 25 to 30 CD8+ CDR3 sequences were shared by patients and controls, these sequences appeared highly expressed in patients and within the immunodominant clones of patients.

This clonotype was seen a few times. Its specific antigen is unknown. Per-base qualities were not stored, and no clone one base away is much larger. In this study, sorted CD4+ and CD8+ T cells from the blood of healthy subjects and of severe aplastic anemia patients had their TCR repertoires deep-sequenced. Ficoll-Paque density gradient centrifugation was used to isolate peripheral blood mononuclear cells. Before DNA extraction, CD4+ and CD8+ T cells were sorted with FACS or magnetic beads. The CDR3 holds 15 amino acids from the cysteine to the phenylalanine. The read is trimmed to its CDR3 DNA, 45 bases read in frame from base 1. Germline trimming: 3 bases from V, 0 bases from J; junction bases outside gene matches: 3. Genomic DNA was used as template for profiling of TCR beta VDJ combinations and CDR3 sequences. An Illumina HiSeq 2000 was the platform used for TCR repertoire sequencing. The original methods were these. TRBV/TRBJ rearrangement plots, CDR3 size and DJ length profiles, and Simpson's diversity index were used to assess repertoires. Whichever DNA sequence was most abundant in the deep sequencing data was defined as the immunodominant clone. CDR3 amino acid sequences were checked for sharing across subjects and were also compared against the VDJdb database and published repertoires. In TCRdb, the public reads were trimmed at Q25 with fastp and aligned with MiXCR, with productive beta chains retained. Identical CDR3 proteins give one entry, which carries the most common genes and DNA. The V and J calls come from TCRdb's annotation, not from the publication. For this sample there are 400,000 to 450,000 distinct CDR3 sequences; roughly 64% appear just once. The ten largest clonotypes hold less than 4% of the sample.

In this chain, TRBV12-3 or TRBV12-4 is recombined with TRBJ2-3, and 7 junctional nucleotides match TRBD1. Material: sorted CD4+, CD8+, or CD8+CD57+ T cells (not recorded which) from PBMCs. This receptor was obtained from a human donor in good health, serving as a control. The CDR3 region has the sequence CASSLGQRSTDTQYF. In nucleotides, the sequence is TGTGCCAGCAGTTTGGGACAGAGGAGCACAGATACGCAGTATTTT.